The T cell receptor beta chain described here comes from a study of T cell responses to AZD1222 COVID-19 vaccine. Trimming stripped 2 bases from V and 3 bases from J, with 17 bases between. Germline V CDR1 and CDR2: SGHRS, YFSETQ. The CDR3 runs 16 residues. Regarding the study as a whole: Only five or six AZD1222 recipients were seropositive at baseline.

Only in-frame clones appear in the TCRdb table, and some are missing; sequencing was by immunoSEQ multiplex PCR. In the table there are about 97,000 clones, roughly 86% of which are singletons. Concerning this clone itself: The antigen is not known.

The sequence derives from an adult who received the AZD1222 COVID-19 vaccine. The rearrangement joins TRBV5-1 to TRBJ1-2; D may be TRBD1 (6 bases). The material sequenced was peripheral blood, taken 28 days after the second AZD1222 dose. The CDR3: CASSFSQQGGDYGYTF. The DNA of the CDR3 is TGCGCCAGCAGCTTCTCCCAACAGGGAGGTGACTATGGCTACACCTTC. Full variable domain (rest looked up from reference TRBV5-1 and TRBJ1-2): KAGVTQTPRYLIKTRGQQVTLSCSPISGHRSVSWYQQTPGQGLQFLFEYFSETQRNKGNFPGRFSGRQFSNSRSEMNVSTLELGDSALYLCASSFSQQGGDYGYTFGSGTRLTVV.